What follows describes a single T cell receptor beta chain. The sample belongs to a study of blood T cell repertoires in COVID-19. Study-wide background: Sites in the United States, Italy and Spain provided acute and convalescent COVID-19 samples. T cells, B-cell-depleted T cells, or PBMCs supplied cDNA or gDNA.

In the original analysis: Estimation of nucleated cell counts was performed using reference gene primer amplification. Profiling relied on immunoSEQ multiplex PCR, and the TCRdb table lists in-frame clones only, not all of them. That table is the source of V, J and clone size, and D and trimming were worked out from the DNA. The sample lists around 150,000 clones, roughly 84% seen once, with roughly 2% in the top ten. CDR3 length: 14 amino acids. Trimming removed 1 base from V and 6 bases from J; junction bases left unmatched: 3. Germline V lookup: CDR1 SGHRS, CDR2 YFSETQ. This chain uses TRBV5-1 with TRBJ2-1, with 8 nucleotides matching TRBD1. Sequences were obtained from peripheral blood. The clonotype was recovered from a man in his 70s with acute or convalescent COVID-19. The CDR3 sequence is CASSLITGGNEQFF. The CDR3 DNA is TGCGCCAGCAGCTTGATAACAGGGGGCAATGAGCAGTTCTTC.